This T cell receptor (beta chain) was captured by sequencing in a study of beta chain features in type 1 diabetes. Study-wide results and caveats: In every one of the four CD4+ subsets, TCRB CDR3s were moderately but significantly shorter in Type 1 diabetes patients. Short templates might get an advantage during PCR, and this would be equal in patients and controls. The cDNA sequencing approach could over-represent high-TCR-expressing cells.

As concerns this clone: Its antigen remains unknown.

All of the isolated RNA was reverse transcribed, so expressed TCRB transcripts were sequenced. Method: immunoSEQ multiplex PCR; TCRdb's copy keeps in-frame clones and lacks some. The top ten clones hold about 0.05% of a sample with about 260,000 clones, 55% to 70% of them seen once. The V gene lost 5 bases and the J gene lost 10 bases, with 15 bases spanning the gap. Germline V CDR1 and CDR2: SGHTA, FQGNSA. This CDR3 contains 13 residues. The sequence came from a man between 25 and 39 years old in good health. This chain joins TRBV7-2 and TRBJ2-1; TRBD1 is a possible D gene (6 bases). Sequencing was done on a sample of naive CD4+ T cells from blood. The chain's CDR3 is CASSGETGTEQFF. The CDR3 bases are TGTGCCAGCAGCGGCGAAACCGGGACAGAGCAGTTCTTC.